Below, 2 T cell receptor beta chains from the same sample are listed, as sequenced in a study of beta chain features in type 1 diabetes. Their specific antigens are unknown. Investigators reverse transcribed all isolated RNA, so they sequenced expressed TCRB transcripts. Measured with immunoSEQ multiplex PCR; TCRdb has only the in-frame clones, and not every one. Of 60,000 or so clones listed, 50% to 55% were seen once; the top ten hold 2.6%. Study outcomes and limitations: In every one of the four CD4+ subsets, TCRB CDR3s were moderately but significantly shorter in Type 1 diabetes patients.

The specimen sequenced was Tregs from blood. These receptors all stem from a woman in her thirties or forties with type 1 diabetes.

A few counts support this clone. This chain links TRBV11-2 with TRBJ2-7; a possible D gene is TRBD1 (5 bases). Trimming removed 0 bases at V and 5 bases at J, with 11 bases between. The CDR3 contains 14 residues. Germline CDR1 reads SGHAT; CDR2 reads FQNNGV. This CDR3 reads CASSLDSGRDEQYF. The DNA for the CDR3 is TGTGCCAGCAGCTTAGATTCAGGGCGAGACGAGCAGTACTTC.

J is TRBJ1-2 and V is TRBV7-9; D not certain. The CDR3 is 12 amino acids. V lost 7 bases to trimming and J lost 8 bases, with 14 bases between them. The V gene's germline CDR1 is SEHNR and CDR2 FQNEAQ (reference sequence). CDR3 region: CASTQIEGGYTF. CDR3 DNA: TGTGCCAGCACCCAAATAGAGGGAGGCTACACCTTC.